This entry lists 16 T cell receptor beta chains sequenced from one sample in a study of T cell changes during pregnancy in multiple sclerosis. Clones were read by immunoSEQ multiplex PCR, and TCRdb kept only the in-frame ones, dropping some. This sample has more than 85,000 clones; around 94% occur once, and the top ten carry approximately 1.2%. Sequenced material: peripheral blood, taken in the second trimester of pregnancy. Every receptor here comes from a female donor with multiple sclerosis, enrolled in a pregnancy study.

The rearrangement links TRBV5-1 to TRBJ2-2, with TRBD1 matching over 11 bases. The germline V gene has CDR1 SGHRS and CDR2 YFSETQ. The ends lost 5 bases at V and 6 bases at J; junction bases unmatched: 9. The length of the CDR3 is 16 residues. In DNA form, the CDR3 reads TGCGCCAGCAGGGAAGGGACAGGGGGACTGGCCGGGGAGCTGTTTTTT. It is translated as CASREGTGGLAGELFF. The entire variable domain, with the rest obtained from reference TRBV5-1 and TRBJ2-2, is as follows: KAGVTQTPRYLIKTRGQQVTLSCSPISGHRSVSWYQQTPGQGLQFLFEYFSETQRNKGNFPGRFSGRQFSNSRSEMNVSTLELGDSALYLCASREGTGGLAGELFFGEGSRLTVL.

The chain is built from TRBV14 and TRBJ2-5, with 7 bases that match TRBD2. The V gene's germline CDR1 is SGHDN and CDR2 FVKESK. The ends lost 4 bases at V and 1 base at J; junction bases unmatched: 6. The CDR3 contains 15 residues. CDR3 sequence (DNA): TGTGCCAGCAGCCCCCGTCTAGCGGCCCAAGAGACCCAGTACTTC. Protein product: CASSPRLAAQETQYF.

The chain has TRBV5-4 and TRBJ2-1, with unresolved D. Germline V gives CDR1 SGHNT, CDR2 YYREEE (reference sequence). The CDR3 is 16 amino acids. Trimming stripped 3 bases from V and 0 bases from J, with 13 bases between. CDR3 bases: TGTGCCAGCAGCTCATTGAAATCAGGCTCCTACAATGAGCAGTTCTTC. This gives the protein CASSSLKSGSYNEQFF.

The rearrangement uses TRBV19 and TRBJ2-7; TRBD2 might be the D (5 bases). The CDR3 is 14 residues long. Germline CDR1 is LNHDA and CDR2 is SQIVND (reference sequence). V was pared by 3 bases and J by 5 bases, with 14 bases between. The CDR3 region has the DNA TGTGCCAGTAGTATGGTGGACTCGAGGGACGAGCAGTACTTC. Protein product: CASSMVDSRDEQYF.

The rearrangement joins TRBV7-9 to TRBJ2-3; 12 positions agree with TRBD2. The CDR3 spans 16 residues. V gave up 0 bases and J gave up 6 bases; unmatched junction bases: 4. Germline V CDR1 and CDR2: SEHNR, FQNEAQ (reference sequence). CDR3 nucleotide sequence: TGTGCCAGCAGCTTAGCCCTAGCGGGAGGGGGGGATACGCAGTATTTT. It specifies CASSLALAGGGDTQYF.

This clone was observed once. V usage is TRBV6-1 and J usage is TRBJ1-5; D perhaps matches TRBD1 (5 bases). Germline CDR1 MNHNS, CDR2 SASEGT. V lost 0 bases and J 6 bases, leaving 9 bases between the germline ends. This CDR3 has 14 amino acids. Written as DNA, the CDR3 is TGTGCCAGCAGTGAAGCGGCAGGGCCTCAGCCCCAGCATTTT. This sequence encodes CASSEAAGPQPQHF.

The gene calls are TRBV5-4 and TRBJ1-1; 10 bases match TRBD1. The CDR3 has 16 amino acids. The J segment lost 6 bases and the V segment lost 0 bases, leaving 8 bases of the junction unmatched. Germline V lookup: CDR1 SGHNT, CDR2 YYREEE (reference sequence). CDR3 region: CASSLAPGTGVAEAFF. In DNA, the CDR3 is TGTGCCAGCAGCTTGGCCCCCGGGACAGGGGTCGCTGAAGCTTTCTTT.

The chain couples TRBV27 to TRBJ2-1, with TRBD2 identical over 8 bases. Germline CDR1 and CDR2: MNHEY and SMNVEV (reference sequence). Unmatched junction bases numbered 6, after V lost 3 bases and J lost 2 bases. This CDR3 is built from 16 residues. The chain's CDR3 is CASSFISGSPYNEQFF. The CDR3 bases are TGTGCCAGCAGTTTCATCAGCGGGAGTCCCTACAATGAGCAGTTCTTC.

This clone has only one observation. The V and J genes are TRBV10-2 and TRBJ1-5; D uncertain. From germline, CDR1 is WSHSY and CDR2 SAAADI. Trimming stripped 7 bases from V and 2 bases from J, with 12 bases between. The CDR3 extends over 14 amino acids. CDR3: CASKNGQGNQPQHF. DNA of the CDR3: TGCGCCAGCAAAAATGGTCAGGGCAATCAGCCCCAGCATTTT.

This clone was picked up one time. DNA for the CDR3: TGTGCCAGCAGTTTAGCCCGGGACAGAAATTACGAGCAGTACTTC. Amino acids: CASSLARDRNYEQYF. The chain links TRBV28 to TRBJ2-7, with TRBD1 identical over 7 bases. Germline loops: CDR1 MDHEN, CDR2 SYDVKM. The CDR3 contains 15 residues. V trimming: 2 bases; J trimming: 4 bases; junction bases outside the gene matches: 8.

V and J are TRBV5-1 and TRBJ1-1; 7 bases fit TRBD1. Germline lookup yields CDR1 SGHRS and CDR2 YFSETQ. CDR3 length: 15 residues. Losses at the gene ends were 5 bases for V and 5 bases for J; bases not matched to a gene: 12. The DNA of the CDR3 is TGCGCCAGCAGATCCCTACAGGGGTTGGAGACTGAAGCTTTCTTT. Residues: CASRSLQGLETEAFF.

This chain links TRBV5-1 with TRBJ2-3, with TRBD2 matching 10 bases. The germline V gene has CDR1 SGHRS and CDR2 YFSETQ. The CDR3 is 16 residues long. V lost 0 bases to trimming and J lost 3 bases; unmatched junction nucleotides: 4. CDR3 DNA sequence: TGCGCCAGCAGCTTGGGGCTAGCGGGGGTGACAGATACGCAGTATTTT. Its translation: CASSLGLAGVTDTQYF.

This clone showed up just once. The chain uses TRBV7-2 and TRBJ1-5; D not certain. Germline lookup yields CDR1 SGHTA and CDR2 FQGNSA. The CDR3 runs 14 residues. Trimming removed 4 bases from V and 5 bases from J, with 12 bases in between. CDR3: CASSSRGRDQPQHF. As DNA, the CDR3 is TGTGCCAGCAGCTCACGAGGCAGAGATCAGCCCCAGCATTTT. The whole variable domain, filled in from reference TRBV7-2 and TRBJ1-5, reads GAGVSQSPSNKVTEKGKDVELRCDPISGHTALYWYRQSLGQGLEFLIYFQGNSAPDKSGLPSDRFSAERTGGSVSTLTIQRTQQEDSAVYLCASSSRGRDQPQHFGDGTRLSIL.

The rearrangement links TRBV7-9 to TRBJ1-4; possible D gene TRBD1, 6 bases. This CDR3 is built from 14 residues. The ends were cut back, 3 bases at V and 4 bases at J, with 9 bases in the middle. Germline CDR1 reads SEHNR; CDR2 reads FQNEAQ (reference sequence). CDR3: CASSLTGDNEKLFF. CDR3 bases: TGTGCCAGCAGCTTGACAGGTGATAATGAAAAACTGTTTTTT.

The chain combines TRBV28 with TRBJ2-7; possibly TRBD1 for D (7 bases). V gave up 5 bases and J gave up 0 bases, with 23 bases separating them. The CDR3 is 18 residues long. CDR1 is MDHEN and CDR2 is SYDVKM in the germline V gene. The CDR3 spells CASSDLHRRGTDSYEQYF. The CDR3 DNA sequence: TGTGCCAGCAGTGATCTACACCGCCGGGGGACAGACTCCTACGAGCAGTACTTC.

The genes are TRBV6-6 and TRBJ1-3; 9 positions agree with TRBD1. CDR1 MNHNY and CDR2 SVGAGI come from the germline V gene (reference sequence). The CDR3 covers 14 residues. Losses at the gene ends were 6 bases for V and 5 bases for J; bases not matched to a gene: 5. CDR3 loop: CASRQGAERNTIYF. The CDR3 DNA sequence: TGTGCCAGCAGACAGGGGGCCGAAAGAAACACCATATATTTT.